This paragraph covers one TCR beta chain sequence. The antigen is undetermined. This CDR3 contains 16 residues. V lost 4 bases and J lost 7, with 20 bases in between. Germline V gene lookup returns CDR1 SGHAT and CDR2 FQNNGV. This table comes from immunoSEQ multiplex PCR, and its TCRdb copy is limited to in-frame clones, with some not included. Counted here are about 180,000 clones, over 85% occurring once; the ten biggest clones make up approximately 2.5%. This record belongs to a study of T cell responses to AZD1222 COVID-19 vaccine. The study, taken as a whole, reports: Two AZD1222 doses significantly raised spike-specific TCR breadth and depth over controls. Females made up more of the donors, who were largely white British, and clonal diversity may have come out too low.

The chain uses TRBV11-2 and TRBJ2-1, with D maybe TRBD2 (6 bases). This specimen consisted of peripheral blood, obtained on day 0 of AZD1222 vaccination. This clonotype originated in an adult in good health. In DNA, the CDR3 is TGTGCCAGCAGCTCGTTCTACCTAACGGCGGGGAATGAGCAGTTCTTC. This gives the protein CASSSFYLTAGNEQFF.